This entry describes one TCR beta chain. What it binds is not known. After isolation, RNA underwent reverse transcription to generate cDNA as the sequencing template. Profiling relied on immunoSEQ multiplex PCR, and the TCRdb table lists in-frame clones only, not all of them. The top ten clones hold 1.6% of a sample with about 220,000 clones, under 75% of them seen once. The data are from a study of CD8+ T cells in alopecia areata. Study-wide context: Scoring of severity for treated patients was based on percentage of affected scalp area.

Treatment given: oral pan-JAK inhibitor, 5-10 mg twice daily. Obtained from alopecia areata patients were lesional scalp punch biopsies along with peripheral blood. The researchers isolated CD4+ and CD8+ T cells from PBMCs by sorting. Study-wide results and limits: Amid tofacitinib therapy, many expanded lesional clones stayed present in scalp and blood.

Sequences were derived from CD4+ T cells sorted from blood, sampled at week 4, from a patient treated with tofacitinib. The clonotype comes from a human donor with alopecia areata.

CDR3 in amino acids: CASMPEAGANVLTF. DNA of the CDR3: TGTGCCAGCATGCCAGAGGCTGGGGCCAACGTCCTGACTTTC. The rearrangement uses TRBV2 and TRBJ2-6; no clear D. CDR3 length: 14 residues. CDR1 and CDR2 (germline): SNHLY, FYNNEI. V lost 7 bases and J lost 2, with 9 bases in between.